This T cell receptor beta chain was profiled in a study of OX40 agonist ivuxolimab in advanced cancers. The assay was immunoSEQ multiplex PCR, and TCRdb's table has in-frame clones only and misses some. The sample contains tens of thousands of clones, around 89% of which appear only once. Germline-derived CDR1 and CDR2 are SGHDN and FVKESK. The V gene lost 1 base and the J gene lost 2 bases, with 16 bases spanning the gap. The CDR3 totals 17 residues. The specimen was CD4+ or CD8+ T cells sorted from blood, collected in a trial of the OX40 agonist ivuxolimab. The chain couples TRBV14 to TRBJ2-3; D is undetermined. This TCR was sampled from an adult with an advanced solid tumor such as melanoma, head and neck, liver or kidney cancer. CDR3: CASSQALGHYTTDTQYF. The CDR3 nucleotides are TGTGCCAGCAGCCAAGCATTGGGCCACTATACCACAGATACGCAGTATTTT.